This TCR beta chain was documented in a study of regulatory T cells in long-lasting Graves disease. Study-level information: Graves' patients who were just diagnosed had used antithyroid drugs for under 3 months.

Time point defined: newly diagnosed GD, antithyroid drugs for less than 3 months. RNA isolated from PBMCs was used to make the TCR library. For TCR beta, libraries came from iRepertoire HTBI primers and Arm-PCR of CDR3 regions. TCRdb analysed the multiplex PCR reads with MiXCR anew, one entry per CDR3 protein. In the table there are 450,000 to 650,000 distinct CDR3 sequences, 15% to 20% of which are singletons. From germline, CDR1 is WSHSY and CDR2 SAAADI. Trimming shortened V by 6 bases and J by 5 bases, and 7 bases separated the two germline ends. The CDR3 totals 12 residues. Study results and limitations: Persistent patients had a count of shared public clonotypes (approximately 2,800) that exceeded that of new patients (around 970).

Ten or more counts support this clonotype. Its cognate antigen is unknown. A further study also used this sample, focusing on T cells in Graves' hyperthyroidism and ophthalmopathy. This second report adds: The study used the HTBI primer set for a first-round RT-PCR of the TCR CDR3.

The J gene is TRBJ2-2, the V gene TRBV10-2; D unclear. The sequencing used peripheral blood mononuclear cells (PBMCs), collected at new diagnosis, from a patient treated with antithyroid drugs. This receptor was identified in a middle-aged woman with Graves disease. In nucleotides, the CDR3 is TGCGCCAGCAGGGACGGTACCGGGGAGCTGTTTTTT. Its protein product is CASRDGTGELFF.